The entry below gives a single T cell receptor (beta chain) sequence along with its context. This sample was included in a study of shared clonotypes between healthy human individuals. Study details: Each donor's CD4 naive and CD4 memory cells filled three plates apiece, CD8 naive two, and CD8 memory one.

Only in-frame clones appear in the TCRdb table, and some are missing; sequencing was by immunoSEQ multiplex PCR. The repertoire holds over 2,000,000 clones, with around 95% as singletons. V lost 3 bases and J 6 bases, leaving 12 bases between the germline ends. There are 14 residues in the CDR3. Germline CDR1 reads MDHEN; CDR2 reads SYDVKM. CD45RO-negative CD8 cells positively selected for CCR7 made up the naive population, which excluded terminally differentiated effector memory CD45RA+ cells. The chain is built from TRBV28 and TRBJ2-1; TRBD1 is a possible D gene (6 bases). The sequencing input was naive CD8+ T cells from PBMCs. The clonotype comes from a man aged 18 to 30 in good health. Some clones in this sample may be carry-over from other donors' samples. Written as DNA, the CDR3 is TGTGCCAGCAGTTTCGGTTCAGGGGCCAATGAGCAGTTCTTC. It is translated as CASSFGSGANEQFF.